Listed below are T cell receptor beta chains from one sample, sequenced in a study of molecular identifiers for immune sequencing clone quantification. Each CDR3 protein is one row after TCRdb ran MiXCR on the PCR reads. The sample carries more than 250,000 distinct CDR3 sequences, about 21% recorded once. Sequencing used naive CD8+ T cells from blood, with Jurkat cell RNA spiked in. These receptors originate from a human donor in good health. Some libraries in this study had Jurkat cell RNA spiked in. CDR3s include the opening cysteine and the closing phenylalanine or tryptophan. A D gene is named only where the DNA matches it firmly. Size tells how often a clone was seen (once, few, many) or the class of an expanded clone, and some rows leave it out.

>TRBV28|many|-|TRBJ1-1
CASSLHQQELNTEAFF
TGTGCCAGCAGCCTACATCAACAGGAACTGAACACTGAAGCTTTCTTT
>TRBV12-3/TRBV12-4|-|-|TRBJ2-3
CASIGGDTQYF
TGTGCCAGCATTGGAGGAGATACGCAGTATTTT
>TRBV7-9|many|-|TRBJ2-7
CASSLTPSYEQYF
TGTGCCAGCAGCTTAACCCCAAGCTACGAGCAGTACTTC
>TRBV9|many|TRBD2|TRBJ2-5
CASSVAASGDQETQYF
TGTGCCAGCAGCGTAGCGGCTAGCGGGGACCAAGAGACCCAGTACTTC
>TRBV12-3/TRBV12-4|many|TRBD2|TRBJ2-1
CASSLLAGAEQFF
TGTGCCAGCAGTTTACTAGCGGGGGCTGAGCAGTTCTTC
>TRBV11-2|few|-|TRBJ1-6
CASSPNTASSYNSPLHF
TGTGCCAGCAGCCCCAACACCGCGAGCTCCTATAATTCACCCCTCCACTTT
>TRBV4-3|few|-|TRBJ2-6
CASSQGATHSSGANVLTF
TGCGCCAGCAGCCAAGGAGCGACTCATAGCTCTGGGGCCAACGTCCTGACTTTC
>TRBV7-9|-|-|TRBJ2-7
CASSSINYEQYF
TGTGCCAGCAGCTCCATTAACTACGAGCAGTACTTC
>TRBV28|many|TRBD1|TRBJ1-3
CASSYRGWTGNTIYF
TGTGCCAGCAGTTACAGGGGGTGGACTGGAAACACCATATATTTT
>TRBV7-9|many|-|TRBJ2-7
CASSMLDRSSYEQYF
TGTGCCAGCAGCATGCTCGACAGAAGCTCCTACGAGCAGTACTTC
>TRBV7-8|many|-|TRBJ2-5
CASSLMLGAGEETQYF
TGTGCCAGCAGCTTAATGTTGGGCGCAGGGGAAGAGACCCAGTACTTC
>TRBV4-3|many|-|TRBJ2-7
CASSLLLEYEQYF
TGCGCCAGCAGCCTCCTTCTAGAGTACGAGCAGTACTTC
>TRBV5-1|-|-|TRBJ1-1
CASSLVGTTEALF
TGCGCCAGCAGCTTGGTTGGTACGACTGAAGCTCTCTTT
>TRBV4-3|many|-|TRBJ2-7
CASSQDTGHYEQYF
TGCGCCAGCAGCCAAGATACGGGGCACTACGAGCAGTACTTC
>TRBV7-9|few|TRBD1|TRBJ2-4
CASSRGPGQGKNIQYF
TGTGCCAGCAGCCGCGGACCGGGACAGGGGAAAAACATTCAGTACTTC
>TRBV27|many|-|TRBJ2-7
CASSPPGGPNEQYF
TGTGCCAGCAGCCCGCCTGGGGGGCCCAACGAGCAGTACTTC
>TRBV2|many|TRBD1|TRBJ2-7
CASSPGQISYEQYF
TGTGCCAGCAGCCCGGGACAGATCTCCTACGAGCAGTACTTC
>TRBV6-6|many|-|TRBJ1-1
CASSYTTVNTEAFF
TGTGCCAGCAGTTACACGACAGTGAACACTGAAGCTTTCTTT
>TRBV30|many|-|TRBJ2-1
CAWGRANEQFF
TGTGCCTGGGGAAGGGCCAATGAGCAGTTCTTC
>TRBV20-1|many|TRBD2|TRBJ2-7
CSARGTSGYEQYF
TGCAGTGCTAGAGGCACTAGCGGATACGAGCAGTACTTC
>TRBV25-1|many|-|TRBJ2-7
CASSEYNDPYEQYF
TGTGCCAGCAGTGAATATAACGACCCCTACGAGCAGTACTTC
>TRBV7-9|-|-|TRBJ1-1
CASSFTPAMNTEAFF
TGTGCCAGCAGCTTCACCCCAGCCATGAACACTGAAGCTTTCTTT
>TRBV29-1|many|-|TRBJ2-3
CSARTLLYTDTQYF
TGCAGCGCCCGGACCCTTCTTTACACAGATACGCAGTATTTT
>TRBV7-9|many|-|TRBJ1-2
CASSLPPHGYTF
TGTGCCAGCAGCTTACCCCCTCATGGCTACACCTTC
>TRBV28|-|-|TRBJ2-7
CASSLSRGAFYEQYF
TGTGCCAGCAGTTTATCTCGGGGGGCATTTTACGAGCAGTACTTC
>TRBV2|many|-|TRBJ1-5
CASTKWGQPQHF
TGTGCCAGCACGAAATGGGGTCAGCCCCAGCATTTT
>TRBV28|many|TRBD2|TRBJ2-3
CASTKGTSEYTDTQYF
TGTGCCAGCACCAAGGGGACTAGCGAATACACAGATACGCAGTATTTT
>TRBV6-6|-|TRBD1|TRBJ2-7
CASHSTGGGYEQYF
TGTGCCAGCCACTCCACAGGGGGCGGCTACGAGCAGTACTTC
>TRBV12-3/TRBV12-4|many|-|TRBJ1-1
CASSPSGFNTEAFF
TGTGCCAGCAGTCCGTCCGGGTTCAACACTGAAGCTTTCTTT
>TRBV19|few|-|TRBJ2-3
CASSAGPDTQYF
TGTGCCAGTAGCGCGGGACCAGATACGCAGTATTTT
>TRBV6-2/TRBV6-3|few|-|TRBJ2-7
CASSSGHSVGREQYF
TGTGCCAGCAGTTCCGGACACTCCGTTGGTCGGGAGCAGTACTTC
>TRBV11-2|many|-|TRBJ2-6
CASGPILASGANVLTF
TGTGCCAGCGGGCCTATTCTAGCTTCCGGGGCCAACGTCCTGACTTTC
>TRBV20-1|many|TRBD1|TRBJ2-7
CSAFRDSSYEQYF
TGCAGTGCATTCCGGGACAGCTCCTACGAGCAGTACTTC
>TRBV4-1|many|-|TRBJ1-6
CASTEGQGSSPLHF
TGCGCCAGCACCGAGGGCCAGGGAAGTTCACCCCTCCACTTT